This TCR beta chain was captured in a study of blood T cells in healthy people across ages. In germline, CDR1 is PRHDT, CDR2 FYEKMQ (reference sequence). This CDR3 contains 15 residues. Trimming pared 5 bases from V and 2 bases from J, leaving 16 bases between. All donors came from Russia, were Caucasian and healthy, and spanned ages about 6 to 100. This clonotype occurred a few times. Through a sample-barcoded 5' primer and a J-beta primer mix, a second PCR was run for roughly 7 to 12 cycles. TCRdb used MiXCR to reprocess the 5' RACE reads, holding one entry per CDR3 protein. There are 980,000 or so distinct CDR3 sequences in the sample; about 44% occur only once, and 13% lies in the top ten.

Sequenced: blood. This TCR came from a man aged 25-40 years in good health. The V and J genes are TRBV13 and TRBJ2-7; perhaps D is TRBD1 or TRBD2 (5 bases each). The CDR3 is CASSLLRGTTYEQYF. The CDR3 DNA reads as TGTGCCAGCAGCCTTCTGAGGGGCACAACCTACGAGCAGTACTTC.